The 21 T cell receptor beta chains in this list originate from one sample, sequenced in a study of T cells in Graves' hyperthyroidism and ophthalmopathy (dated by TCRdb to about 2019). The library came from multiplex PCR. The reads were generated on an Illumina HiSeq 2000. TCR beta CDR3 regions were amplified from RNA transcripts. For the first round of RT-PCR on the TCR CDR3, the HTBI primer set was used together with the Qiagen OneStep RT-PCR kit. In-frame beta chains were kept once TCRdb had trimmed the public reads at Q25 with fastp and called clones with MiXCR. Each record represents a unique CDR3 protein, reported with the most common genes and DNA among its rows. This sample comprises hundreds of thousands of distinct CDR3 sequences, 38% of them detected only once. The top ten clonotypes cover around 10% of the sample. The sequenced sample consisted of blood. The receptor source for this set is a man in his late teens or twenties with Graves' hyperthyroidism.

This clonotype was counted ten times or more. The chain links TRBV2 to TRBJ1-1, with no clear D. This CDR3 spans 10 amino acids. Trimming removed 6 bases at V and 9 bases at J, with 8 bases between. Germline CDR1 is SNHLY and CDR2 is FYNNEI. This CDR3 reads CASSLGKAFF. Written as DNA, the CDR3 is TGTGCCAGCAGCTTAGGGAAAGCTTTCTTT. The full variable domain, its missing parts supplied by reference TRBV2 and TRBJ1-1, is EPEVTQTPSHQVTQMGQEVILRCVPISNHLYFYWYRQILGQKVEFLVSFYNNEISEKSEIFDDQFSVERPDGSNFTLKIRSTKLEDSAMYFCASSLGKAFFGQGTRLTVV.

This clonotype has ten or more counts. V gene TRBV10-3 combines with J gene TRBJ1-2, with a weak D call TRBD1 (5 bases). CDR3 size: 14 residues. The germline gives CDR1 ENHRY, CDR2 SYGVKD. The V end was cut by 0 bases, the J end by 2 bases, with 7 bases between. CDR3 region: CAISESRDNYGYTF. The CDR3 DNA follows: TGTGCCATCAGTGAGTCCCGGGACAACTATGGCTACACCTTC.

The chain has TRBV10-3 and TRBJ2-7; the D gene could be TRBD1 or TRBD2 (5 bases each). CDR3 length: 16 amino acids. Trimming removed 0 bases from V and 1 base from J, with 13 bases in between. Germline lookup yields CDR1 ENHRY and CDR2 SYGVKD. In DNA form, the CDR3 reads TGTGCCATCAGTGAGTCCCCTTGGAGGACATCCTACGAGCAGTACTTC. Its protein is CAISESPWRTSYEQYF.

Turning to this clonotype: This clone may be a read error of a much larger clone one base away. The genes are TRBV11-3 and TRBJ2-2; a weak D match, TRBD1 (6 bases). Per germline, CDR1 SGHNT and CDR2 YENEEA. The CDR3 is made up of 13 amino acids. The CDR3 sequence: CASSSTGTGELLF. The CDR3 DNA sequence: TGTGCCAGCAGCTCTACAGGGACCGGGGAGCTGCTTTTT.

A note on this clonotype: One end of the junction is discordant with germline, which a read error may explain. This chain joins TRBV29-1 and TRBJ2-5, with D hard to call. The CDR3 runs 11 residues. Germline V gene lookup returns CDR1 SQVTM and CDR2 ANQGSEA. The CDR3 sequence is CSVEVSETQYF. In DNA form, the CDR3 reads TGCAGCGTAGAAGTCTCCGAGACCCAGTACTTC.

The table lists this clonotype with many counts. The CDR3 here is CAIGDYQETQYF. As DNA, the CDR3 is TGTGCCATCGGGGACTACCAAGAGACCCAGTACTTC. The genes are TRBV10-3 and TRBJ2-5; TRBD2 might be the D (6 bases). Germline-derived CDR1 and CDR2 are ENHRY and SYGVKD. V gave up 8 bases and J gave up 0 bases, with 7 bases separating them. CDR3 length equals 12 residues.

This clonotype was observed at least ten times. The CDR3 loop is CASTLDREYQPQHF. The CDR3 coding sequence is TGTGCCAGCACTTTGGACAGAGAATATCAGCCCCAGCATTTT. V is TRBV10-3 and J is TRBJ1-5; possible D gene TRBD1, 6 bases. The CDR3 spans 14 residues. The ends were cut back, 10 bases at V and 5 bases at J, with 18 bases in the middle. The germline gives CDR1 ENHRY, CDR2 SYGVKD.

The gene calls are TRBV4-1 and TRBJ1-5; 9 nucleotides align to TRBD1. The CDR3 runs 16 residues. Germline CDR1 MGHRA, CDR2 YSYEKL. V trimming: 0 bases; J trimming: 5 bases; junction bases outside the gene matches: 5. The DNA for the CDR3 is TGCGCCAGCAGCCAAGATCCAGGGACAGGGCATCAGCCCCAGCATTTT. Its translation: CASSQDPGTGHQPQHF.

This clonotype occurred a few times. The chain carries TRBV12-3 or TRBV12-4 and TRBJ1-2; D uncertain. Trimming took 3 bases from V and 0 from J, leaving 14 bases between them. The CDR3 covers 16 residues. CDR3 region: CASSFSVSGANYGYTF. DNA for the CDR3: TGTGCCAGCAGTTTCAGTGTGTCCGGAGCTAACTATGGCTACACCTTC.

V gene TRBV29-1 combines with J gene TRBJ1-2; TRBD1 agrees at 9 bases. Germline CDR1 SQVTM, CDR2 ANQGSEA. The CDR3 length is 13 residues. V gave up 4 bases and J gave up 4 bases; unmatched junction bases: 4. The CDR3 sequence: CSVGDRVTYGYTF. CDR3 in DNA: TGCAGCGTTGGGGACAGGGTCACCTATGGCTACACCTTC.

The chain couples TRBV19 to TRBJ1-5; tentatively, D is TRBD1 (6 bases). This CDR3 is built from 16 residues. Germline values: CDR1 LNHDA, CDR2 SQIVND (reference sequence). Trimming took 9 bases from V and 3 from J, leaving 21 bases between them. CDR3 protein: CASTPGVSLDNQPQHF. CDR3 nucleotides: TGTGCCAGCACCCCAGGGGTAAGCCTCGACAATCAGCCCCAGCATTTT.

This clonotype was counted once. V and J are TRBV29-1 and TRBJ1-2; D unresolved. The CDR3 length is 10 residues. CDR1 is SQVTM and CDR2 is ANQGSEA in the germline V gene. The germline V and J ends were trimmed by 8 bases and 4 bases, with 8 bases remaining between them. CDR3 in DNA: TGCAGCTTAGCGAGCTATGGCTACACCTTC. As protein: CSLASYGYTF. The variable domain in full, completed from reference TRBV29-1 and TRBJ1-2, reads SAVISQKPSRDICQRGTSLTIQCQVDSQVTMMFWYRQQPGQSLTLIATANQGSEATYESGFVIDKFPISRPNLTFSTLTVSNMSPEDSSIYLCSLASYGYTFGSGTRLTVV.

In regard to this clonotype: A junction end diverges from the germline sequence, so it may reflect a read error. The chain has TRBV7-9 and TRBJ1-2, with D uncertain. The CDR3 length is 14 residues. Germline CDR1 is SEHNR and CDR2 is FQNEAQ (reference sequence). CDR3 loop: CASSSEASFSGNTF. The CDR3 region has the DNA TGCGCCAGCAGCTCCGAAGCTAGTTTCTCTGGAAACACCTTC.

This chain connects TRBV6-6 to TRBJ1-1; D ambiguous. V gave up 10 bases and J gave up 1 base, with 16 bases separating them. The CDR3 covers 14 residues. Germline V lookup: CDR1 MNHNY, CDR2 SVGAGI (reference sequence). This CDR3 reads CATGLELWNTEAFF. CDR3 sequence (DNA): TGTGCCACCGGTTTGGAGTTGTGGAACACTGAAGCTTTCTTT.

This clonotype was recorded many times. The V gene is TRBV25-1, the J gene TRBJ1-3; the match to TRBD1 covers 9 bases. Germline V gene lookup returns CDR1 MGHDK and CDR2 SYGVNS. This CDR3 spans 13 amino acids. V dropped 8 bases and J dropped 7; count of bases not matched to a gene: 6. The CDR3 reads CASVPGQGNTIYF. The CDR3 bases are TGTGCCAGCGTCCCGGGACAGGGCAACACCATATATTTT.

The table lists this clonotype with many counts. In nucleotides, the CDR3 is TGTGCCAGCGAGGGGACTGGCTACGAGCAGTACTTC. It translates to CASEGTGYEQYF. The chain uses TRBV2 and TRBJ2-7, with D tentatively TRBD2 (6 bases). The germline CDR1 and CDR2 sequences are SNHLY and FYNNEI. Trimming took 8 bases from V and 3 from J, leaving 11 bases between them. The CDR3 consists of 12 residues.

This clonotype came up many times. CDR3 protein: CASSQAATETQYF. For the CDR3, the DNA is TGTGCCAGCAGCCAAGCAGCTACGGAGACCCAGTACTTC. This rearrangement joins TRBV4-2 to TRBJ2-5; D is unclear. Germline V CDR1 and CDR2: LGHNA, YNFKEQ. This CDR3 is built from 13 residues. V was pared by 1 base and J by 5 bases, with 8 bases between.

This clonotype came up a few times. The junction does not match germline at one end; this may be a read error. The CDR3 region is CASSQDRGGTFEPQHF. The CDR3, as DNA: TGCGCCAGCAGCCAAGATCGGGGGGGGACCTTTGAGCCCCAGCATTTT. The J gene is TRBJ1-5, the V gene TRBV7-2; weak D call: TRBD1 (5 bases). Germline V lookup: CDR1 SGHTA, CDR2 FQGNSA. This CDR3 region has 16 residues.

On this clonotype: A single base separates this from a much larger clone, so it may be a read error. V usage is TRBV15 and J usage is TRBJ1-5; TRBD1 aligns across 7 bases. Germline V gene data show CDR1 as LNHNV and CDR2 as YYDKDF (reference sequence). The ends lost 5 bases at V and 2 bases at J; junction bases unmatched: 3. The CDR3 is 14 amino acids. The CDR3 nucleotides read TGTGCCACCAGCGGTCAGGGGGGCAATCAGCCCCAGCATTTT. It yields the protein CATSGQGGNQPQHF.

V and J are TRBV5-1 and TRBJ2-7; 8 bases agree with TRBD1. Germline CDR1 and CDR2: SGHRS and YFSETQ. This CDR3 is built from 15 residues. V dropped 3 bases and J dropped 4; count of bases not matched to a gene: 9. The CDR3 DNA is TGCGCCAGCAGCTGGACGGGGACAGGCGTTTACGAGCAGTACTTC. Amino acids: CASSWTGTGVYEQYF.

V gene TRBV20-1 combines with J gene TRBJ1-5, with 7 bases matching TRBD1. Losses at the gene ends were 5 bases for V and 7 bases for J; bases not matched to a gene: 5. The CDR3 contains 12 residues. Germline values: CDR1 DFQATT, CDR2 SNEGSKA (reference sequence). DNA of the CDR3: TGCAGTGCTGGACAGGTTGGACAGCCCCAGCATTTT. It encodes CSAGQVGQPQHF.